Following are 18 T cell receptor beta chains from one sample sequenced in a study of blood T cell repertoires in COVID-19. The protocol was immunoSEQ multiplex PCR, while the TCRdb copy is restricted to in-frame clones and leaves out a portion. The profile shows under 200,000 clones, roughly 81% of them singletons. Sequenced input: peripheral blood. These receptors were taken from a woman in her sixties or seventies with COVID-19, enrolled during active disease.

This chain links TRBV19 with TRBJ1-3; perhaps TRBD1 as D (6 bases). The CDR3 contains 13 residues. Germline V lookup: CDR1 LNHDA, CDR2 SQIVND (reference sequence). The V end lost 6 bases, the J end lost 5 bases, and 11 bases lay between the germline ends. The CDR3 region has the DNA TGTGCCAGTAGGTTGGACAGAAGAAACACCATATATTTT. Translating it yields CASRLDRRNTIYF.

This clone was counted a few times. The chain joins TRBV6-5 to TRBJ2-1; D is unresolved. Trimming removed 6 bases from V and 8 bases from J, with 11 bases in between. The V gene's germline CDR1 is MNHEY and CDR2 SVGAGI. The CDR3 runs to 12 residues. The CDR3 protein is CASRLMGYEQFF. Written as DNA, the CDR3 is TGTGCCAGCAGGTTGATGGGCTATGAGCAGTTCTTC.

In DNA form, the CDR3 reads TGTGCCAGCAGTCCTTTCGTGGACAGCAAAGAGACCCAGTACTTC. Protein sequence: CASSPFVDSKETQYF. The chain couples TRBV27 to TRBJ2-5, with D possibly being TRBD1 (6 bases). CDR3 length: 15 amino acids. Trimming left V 5 bases short and J 3 bases short, with 16 bases between. Germline V gene lookup returns CDR1 MNHEY and CDR2 SMNVEV (reference sequence).

This rearrangement joins TRBV7-8 to TRBJ1-2; weak D call: TRBD1 (6 bases). V was pared by 1 base and J by 10 bases, with 16 bases between. Per the germline V gene, CDR1 is SGHVS and CDR2 is FQNEAQ. The CDR3 consists of 14 residues. The chain's CDR3 is CASSLGRGQRFYTF. DNA for the CDR3: TGTGCCAGCAGCTTAGGGCGGGGGCAAAGGTTCTACACCTTC. The whole variable domain, filled in from reference TRBV7-8 and TRBJ1-2, reads GAGVSQSPRYKVAKRGQDVALRCDPISGHVSLFWYQQALGQGPEFLTYFQNEAQLDKSGLPSDRFFAERPEGSVSTLKIQRTQQEDSAVYLCASSLGRGQRFYTFGSGTRLTVV.

The chain couples TRBV5-6 to TRBJ2-7, with 10 bases that match TRBD1. This CDR3 spans 15 amino acids. The V gene end was trimmed by 4 bases and the J gene end by 3 bases; junction bases not matched to a gene: 7. Germline lookup yields CDR1 SGHDT and CDR2 YYEEEE. The DNA for the CDR3 is TGTGCCAGCAGCGGCCTGGGACAGGGGAACTACGAGCAGTACTTC. It is translated as CASSGLGQGNYEQYF. Complete variable domain (other parts from reference TRBV5-6 and TRBJ2-7): DAGVTQSPTHLIKTRGQQVTLRCSPKSGHDTVSWYQQALGQGPQFIFQYYEEEERQRGNFPDRFSGHQFPNYSSELNVNALLLGDSALYLCASSGLGQGNYEQYFGPGTRLTVT.

The V call is TRBV9, the J call TRBJ2-7; 8 bases are shared with TRBD2. Germline CDR1 and CDR2: SGDLS and YYNGEE. This CDR3 comprises 15 residues. The trim removed 2 bases at V and 5 bases at J, leaving 9 bases unmatched. CDR3 in DNA: TGTGCCAGCAGCGTGGATAGCGGGACTAGGGACGAGCAGTACTTC. Its protein product is CASSVDSGTRDEQYF. Based on the CDR3 plus reference TRBV9 and TRBJ2-7, the full variable domain is DSGVTQTPKHLITATGQRVTLRCSPRSGDLSVYWYQQSLDQGLQFLIQYYNGEERAKGNILERFSAQQFPDLHSELNLSSLELGDSALYFCASSVDSGTRDEQYFGPGTRLTVT.

This sequence joins TRBV6-5 and TRBJ2-7; TRBD2 aligns across 10 bases. The germline V gene has CDR1 MNHEY and CDR2 SVGAGI. V lost 7 bases to trimming and J lost 2 bases; unmatched junction nucleotides: 5. There are 14 residues in the CDR3. The CDR3, as DNA: TGTGCCAGCACCAGGACTAGCGGAACCTACGAGCAGTACTTC. It encodes CASTRTSGTYEQYF.

V gene TRBV4-2 combines with J gene TRBJ2-1, with 10 bases that match TRBD2. Losses at the gene ends were 0 bases for V and 11 bases for J; bases not matched to a gene: 7. Germline V gene sequence: CDR1 LGHNA, CDR2 YNFKEQ. The CDR3 runs 15 residues. The CDR3 DNA reads as TGTGCCAGCAGCCAAGAAGGGGCTAGCGGGGGTAAGCAGTTCTTC. It encodes CASSQEGASGGKQFF.

In regard to this clone: A junction end diverges from the germline sequence, so it may reflect a read error. The V call is TRBV7-2, the J call TRBJ1-1; D ambiguous. The CDR3 is 12 residues long. Per the germline V gene, CDR1 is SGHTA and CDR2 is FQGNSA. DNA of the CDR3: TGTGCCAACAGCTCCTACGGGAGGGAAGCTTTCTTT. It codes for CANSSYGREAFF.

The chain joins TRBV7-9 to TRBJ1-1; TRBD1 is a possible D gene (5 bases). The CDR3 is 12 amino acids. Between the trimmed V and J ends, which lost 5 bases and 5 bases, there was a span of 9 bases. The germline CDR1 and CDR2 sequences are SEHNR and FQNEAQ (reference sequence). CDR3 DNA: TGTGCCAGCAGCCCAGACAGAACTGAAGCTTTCTTT. Translating gives CASSPDRTEAFF.

The chain carries TRBV4-1 and TRBJ1-2; a possible D gene is TRBD1 (5 bases). Germline V gene lookup returns CDR1 MGHRA and CDR2 YSYEKL. This CDR3 has 15 amino acids. V was pared by 0 bases and J by 7 bases, with 15 bases between. The CDR3 reads CASSQEGARVGGYTF. The CDR3 bases are TGCGCCAGCAGCCAAGAAGGAGCCAGGGTTGGTGGCTACACCTTC.

This clone appeared once. The chain uses TRBV5-1 and TRBJ2-3; TRBD1 might be the D (6 bases). The CDR3 runs to 21 residues. The germline gives CDR1 SGHRS, CDR2 YFSETQ. V was clipped by 1 base and J by 2 bases, with 29 bases between them. The CDR3 region has the DNA TGCGCCAGCAGCTTGAGTCCCCCTCGACAGGCCGTGGGGCCACACACAGATACGCAGTATTTT. It translates to CASSLSPPRQAVGPHTDTQYF.

In this sample, this clone turned up a few times. The chain is built from TRBV7-6 and TRBJ1-3, with D maybe TRBD1 (6 bases). The CDR3 totals 16 residues. Trimming cost V 5 bases and J 0 bases, with 14 bases left between them. Germline V lookup: CDR1 SGHVS, CDR2 FNYEAQ. The CDR3 loop is CASSVYRDSSGNTIYF. DNA for the CDR3: TGTGCCAGCAGCGTTTACAGGGATTCCTCTGGAAACACCATATATTTT.

The gene calls are TRBV9 and TRBJ1-2, with 7 bases aligning to TRBD1. The CDR3 is 15 residues long. The germline V gene has CDR1 SGDLS and CDR2 YYNGEE. Unmatched junction bases numbered 5, after V lost 3 bases and J lost 0 bases. CDR3 DNA sequence: TGTGCCAGCAGCGCTCGGACAGGCTCTAACTATGGCTACACCTTC. Its translation is CASSARTGSNYGYTF.

V is TRBV30 and J is TRBJ2-1; D is perhaps TRBD2 (5 bases). The CDR3 is made up of 16 amino acids. V was cut by 0 bases and J by 8 bases, with 20 bases left in between. CDR1 GTSNPN and CDR2 SVGIG come from the germline V gene (reference sequence). CDR3 region: CAWSVQPLASSDEQFF. Here the CDR3 DNA reads TGTGCCTGGAGTGTACAACCACTCGCGAGTAGCGATGAGCAGTTCTTC.

This chain uses TRBV7-8 with TRBJ1-2, with D perhaps matching TRBD1 (6 bases). Trimming stripped 2 bases from V and 0 bases from J, with 13 bases between. This CDR3 is built from 16 residues. Germline values: CDR1 SGHVS, CDR2 FQNEAQ. In nucleotides, the CDR3 is TGTGCCAGCAGCTTAAACGTCAGGGGAACTAACTATGGCTACACCTTC. Translating it yields CASSLNVRGTNYGYTF.

The count of this clone is one. The J gene is TRBJ2-2, the V gene TRBV19; no reliable D call. Germline V lookup: CDR1 LNHDA, CDR2 SQIVND (reference sequence). Trimming cost V 1 base and J 5 bases, with 5 bases left between them. The CDR3 totals 13 residues. The CDR3 sequence is CASSIGETGELFF. The CDR3 bases are TGTGCCAGTAGTATAGGAGAAACCGGGGAGCTGTTTTTT.

This clone was seen repeatedly, ten times or more. The chain has TRBV4-2 and TRBJ1-2; TRBD1 might be the D (5 bases). This CDR3 spans 19 amino acids. V was shortened by 0 bases and J by 0 bases, with 20 bases between the two germline ends. Per germline, CDR1 LGHNA and CDR2 YNFKEQ. For the CDR3, the DNA is TGTGCCAGCAGCCAAGATATCACTTTGGGGGGATATTCTAACTATGGCTACACCTTC. This encodes CASSQDITLGGYSNYGYTF.